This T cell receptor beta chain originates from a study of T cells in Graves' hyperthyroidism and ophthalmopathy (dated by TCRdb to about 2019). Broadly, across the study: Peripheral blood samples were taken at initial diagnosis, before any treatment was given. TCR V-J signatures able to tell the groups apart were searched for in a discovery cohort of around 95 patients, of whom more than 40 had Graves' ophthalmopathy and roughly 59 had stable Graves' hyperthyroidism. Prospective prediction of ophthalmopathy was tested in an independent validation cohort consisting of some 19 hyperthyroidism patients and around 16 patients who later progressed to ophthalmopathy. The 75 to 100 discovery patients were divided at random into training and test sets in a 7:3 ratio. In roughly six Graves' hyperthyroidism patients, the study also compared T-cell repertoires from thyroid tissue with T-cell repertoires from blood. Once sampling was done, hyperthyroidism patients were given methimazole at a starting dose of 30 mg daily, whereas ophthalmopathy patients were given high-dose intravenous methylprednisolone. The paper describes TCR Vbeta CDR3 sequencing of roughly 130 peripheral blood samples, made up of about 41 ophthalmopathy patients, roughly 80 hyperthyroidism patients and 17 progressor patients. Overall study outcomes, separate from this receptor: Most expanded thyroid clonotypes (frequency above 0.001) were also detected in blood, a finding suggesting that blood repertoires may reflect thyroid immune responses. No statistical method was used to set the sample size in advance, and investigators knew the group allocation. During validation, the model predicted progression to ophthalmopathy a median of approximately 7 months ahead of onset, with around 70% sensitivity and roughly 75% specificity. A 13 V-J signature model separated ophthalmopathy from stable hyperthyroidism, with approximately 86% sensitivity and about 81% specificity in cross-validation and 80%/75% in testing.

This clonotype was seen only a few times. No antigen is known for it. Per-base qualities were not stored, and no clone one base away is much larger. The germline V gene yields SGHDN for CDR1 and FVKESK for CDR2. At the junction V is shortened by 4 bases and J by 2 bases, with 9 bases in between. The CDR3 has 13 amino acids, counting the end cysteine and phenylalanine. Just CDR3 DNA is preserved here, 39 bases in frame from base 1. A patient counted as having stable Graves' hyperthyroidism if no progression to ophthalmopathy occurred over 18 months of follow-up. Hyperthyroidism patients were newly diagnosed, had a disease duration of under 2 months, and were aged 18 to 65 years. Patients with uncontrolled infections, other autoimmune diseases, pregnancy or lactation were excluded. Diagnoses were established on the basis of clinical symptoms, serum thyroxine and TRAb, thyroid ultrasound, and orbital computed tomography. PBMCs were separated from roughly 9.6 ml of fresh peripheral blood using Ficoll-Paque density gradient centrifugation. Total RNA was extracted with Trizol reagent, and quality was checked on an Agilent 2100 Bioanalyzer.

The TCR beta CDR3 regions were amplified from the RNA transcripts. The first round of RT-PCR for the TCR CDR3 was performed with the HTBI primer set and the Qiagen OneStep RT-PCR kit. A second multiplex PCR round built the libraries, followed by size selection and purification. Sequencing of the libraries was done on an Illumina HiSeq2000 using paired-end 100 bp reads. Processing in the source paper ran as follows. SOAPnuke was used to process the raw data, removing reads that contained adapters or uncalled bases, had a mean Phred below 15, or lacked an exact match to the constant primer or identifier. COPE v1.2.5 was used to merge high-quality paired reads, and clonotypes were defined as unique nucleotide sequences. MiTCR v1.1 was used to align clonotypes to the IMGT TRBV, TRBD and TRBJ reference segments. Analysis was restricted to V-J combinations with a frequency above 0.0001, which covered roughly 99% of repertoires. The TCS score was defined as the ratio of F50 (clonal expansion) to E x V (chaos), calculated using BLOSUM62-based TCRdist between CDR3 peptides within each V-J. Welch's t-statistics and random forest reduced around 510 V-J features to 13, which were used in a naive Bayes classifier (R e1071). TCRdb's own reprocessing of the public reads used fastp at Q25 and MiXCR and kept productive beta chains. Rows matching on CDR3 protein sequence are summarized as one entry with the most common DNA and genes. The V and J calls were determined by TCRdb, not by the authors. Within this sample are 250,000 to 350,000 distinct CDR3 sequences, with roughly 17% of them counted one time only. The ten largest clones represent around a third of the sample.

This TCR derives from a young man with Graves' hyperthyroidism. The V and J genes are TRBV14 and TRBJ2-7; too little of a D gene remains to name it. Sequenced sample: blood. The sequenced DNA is TGTGCCAGCAGCCCCAACCGGCCCTACGAGCAGTACTTC. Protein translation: CASSPNRPYEQYF.